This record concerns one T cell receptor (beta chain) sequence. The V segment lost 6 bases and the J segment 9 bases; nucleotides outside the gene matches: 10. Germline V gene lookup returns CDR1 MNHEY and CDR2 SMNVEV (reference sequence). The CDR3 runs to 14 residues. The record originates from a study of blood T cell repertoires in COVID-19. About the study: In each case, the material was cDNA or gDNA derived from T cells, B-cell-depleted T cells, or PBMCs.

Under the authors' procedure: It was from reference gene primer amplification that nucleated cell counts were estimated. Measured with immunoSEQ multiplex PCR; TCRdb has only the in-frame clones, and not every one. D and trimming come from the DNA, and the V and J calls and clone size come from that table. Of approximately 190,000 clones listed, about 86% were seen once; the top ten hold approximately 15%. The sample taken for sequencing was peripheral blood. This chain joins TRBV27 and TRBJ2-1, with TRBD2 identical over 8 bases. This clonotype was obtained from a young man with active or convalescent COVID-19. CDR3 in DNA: TGTGCCAGCAGCCGAAACGGGGGGGCTCGTGAGCAGTTCTTC. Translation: CASSRNGGAREQFF.